These T cell receptor beta chains were read from a single sample in a study of T-cell memory formation after mild COVID-19. MiXCR, applied by TCRdb to the 5' RACE reads, yields one record per CDR3 protein. The data show about 540,000 distinct CDR3 sequences, roughly 22% seen once. Sequenced sample: PBMCs or a T cell subset sorted from them (not recorded which). These receptors were taken from an adult woman who had mild COVID-19 (a few samples of this study predate the infection). Cell type and time point are not known. Each CDR3 is given with its conserved first and last residue. The D gene is left open where the match is weak. The size of a clone is reported for some rows only, either as once, few or many, or as a class for expanded clones.

V,D,size,length,J,DNA,CDR3
TRBV12-3/TRBV12-4,TRBD1,.,16,TRBJ1-2,TGTGCCAGCAGTCCAAACCCCCTCGGGACAGGGGATGGCTACACCTTC,CASSPNPLGTGDGYTF
TRBV5-1,TRBD2,.,16,TRBJ2-2,TGCGCCAGCAGCTTGGCTGGCGGGAGGGAAGCCGGGGAGCTGTTTTTT,CASSLAGGREAGELFF
TRBV6-5,TRBD1,few,15,TRBJ2-7,TGTGCCAGCAGCCAAACGGGACAGTCCTCCTACGAGCAGTACTTC,CASSQTGQSSYEQYF
TRBV12-3/TRBV12-4,.,many,14,TRBJ2-3,TGTGCCAGCAGTTTTACGGGTAAAGAGGGCACGCAGTATTTT,CASSFTGKEGTQYF
TRBV4-2,TRBD2,few,15,TRBJ2-2,TGTGCCAGCAGCCAGGGGGACTACAACACCGGGGAGCTGTTTTTT,CASSQGDYNTGELFF
TRBV11-3,.,.,16,TRBJ2-2,TGTGCCAGCAGTCCTCGATTCGGGGAGCATGTCGGGGAGCTGTTTTTT,CASSPRFGEHVGELFF
TRBV6-6,.,once,18,TRBJ1-1,TGTGCCAGCAGTTACCCCGGTTGGGGGGCGGACCCGAACACTGAAGCTTTCTTT,CASSYPGWGADPNTEAFF
TRBV19,.,few,15,TRBJ2-1,TGTGCCAGTAGTTTAGCGGACCTCTCCTACAATGAGCAGTTCTTC,CASSLADLSYNEQFF
TRBV6-4,TRBD1,few,14,TRBJ1-2,TGTGCCAGCAAAATTACAGAGGGGGCCTATGGCTACACCTTC,CASKITEGAYGYTF
TRBV5-1,.,.,11,TRBJ1-1,TGCGCCAGCAGCTCGAGCACTGAAGCTTTCTTT,CASSSSTEAFF
TRBV4-3,TRBD1,many,17,TRBJ2-3,TGCGCCAGCAGCCAAGAGGGGGACAGGGCCAGAGTATGGACGCAGTATTTT,CASSQEGDRARVWTQYF
TRBV24-1,.,.,15,TRBJ1-4,TGTGCCACCAGTGACCCCCGTGGGACCGGTGAAAAACTGTTTTTT,CATSDPRGTGEKLFF
TRBV11-2,.,few,13,TRBJ2-5,TGTGCCAGCAGCTTAGAGTACGGAGAGACCCAGTACTTC,CASSLEYGETQYF
TRBV20-1,.,once,15,TRBJ2-7,TGCAGTGCTAGAGAGCTTTTGGGCTACCGGGGGGAGCAGTACTTC,CSARELLGYRGEQYF
TRBV27,.,few,13,TRBJ1-2,TGTGCCAGCAGTTTGTCGGGGATCGGTGGCTACACCTTC,CASSLSGIGGYTF
TRBV21-1,.,few,13,TRBJ2-7,TGTGCCAGCAGCAACAAGACGGGCTACGAGCAGTACTTC,CASSNKTGYEQYF
TRBV29-1,TRBD2,few,17,TRBJ2-4,TGCAGCGTCCTCGGACTAGTTCGGGCGCTGGCCAAAAACATTCAGTACTTC,CSVLGLVRALAKNIQYF
TRBV5-1,.,few,16,TRBJ2-5,TGCGCCAGCAGCTTGGCCGGTATTATGCGCCAAGAGACCCAGTACTTC,CASSLAGIMRQETQYF
TRBV12-3/TRBV12-4,.,.,15,TRBJ1-4,TGTGCCAGCAGTTTAGGACCTCAAGATCGTGAAAAACTGTTTTTT,CASSLGPQDREKLFF
TRBV20-1,.,few,15,TRBJ2-7,TGCAGTGCTAGAGATATGAGGGAGCCACACTACGAGCAGTACTTC,CSARDMREPHYEQYF
TRBV12-3/TRBV12-4,TRBD2,.,15,TRBJ2-1,TGTGCCAGCAGTTTAACCCGGGGGGGCTGGAATGAGCAGTTCTTC,CASSLTRGGWNEQFF
TRBV12-3/TRBV12-4,.,.,14,TRBJ1-5,TGTGCCAGCAGAATCGACAGGAACAATCAGCCCCAGCATTTT,CASRIDRNNQPQHF
TRBV12-3/TRBV12-4,.,.,16,TRBJ2-6,TGTGCCAGCAGTCCCCAGGGAATCTCTGGGGCCAACGTCCTGACTTTC,CASSPQGISGANVLTF
TRBV7-6,TRBD1,few,16,TRBJ2-2,TGTGCCAGCAGCCCCCCGGGACAGGGAGTCACCGGGGAGCTGTTTTTT,CASSPPGQGVTGELFF
TRBV7-8,TRBD2,many,15,TRBJ2-1,TGTGCCAGCAGCTCGGGACTAGCGGGGAACAATGAGCAGTTCTTC,CASSSGLAGNNEQFF
TRBV4-1,.,.,15,TRBJ2-2,TGCGCCAGCAGCCAACTTTCAGGTGCCACCGGGGAGCTGTTTTTT,CASSQLSGATGELFF
TRBV20-1,.,.,14,TRBJ1-2,TGCAGTGCTAGGGCCAGGGAAACTAACTATGGCTACACCTTC,CSARARETNYGYTF
TRBV5-1,.,few,15,TRBJ2-1,TGCGCCAGCAGCTTGGGACAGGATGCCTACAATGAGCAGTTCTTC,CASSLGQDAYNEQFF
TRBV12-3/TRBV12-4,.,.,15,TRBJ2-5,TGTGCCAGCAGTTCGCTGGGACATTTCCAAGAGACCCAGTACTTC,CASSSLGHFQETQYF
TRBV7-2,.,few,15,TRBJ1-1,TGTGCCAGCAGCTTAGGACGGAGCCTGGTGGGGAGTGCTTTCTTT,CASSLGRSLVGSAFF
TRBV28,TRBD1,few,17,TRBJ2-2,TGTGCCAGCAGTTTTACACAGGGGGCGCGTTACACCGGGGAGCTGTTTTTT,CASSFTQGARYTGELFF
TRBV9,.,.,16,TRBJ2-3,TGTGCCAGCAGCTCCTCGGGGGACATCGTCACAGATACGCAGTATTTT,CASSSSGDIVTDTQYF
TRBV29-1,TRBD1,many,14,TRBJ2-2,TGCAGCGTAAGATCCGGGACAGACACCGGGGAGCTGTTTTTT,CSVRSGTDTGELFF
TRBV7-8,.,many,19,TRBJ2-6,TGTGCCAGCAGCTTAGTCCCCAGACAGGCCCACTCTGGGGCCAACGTCCTGACTTTC,CASSLVPRQAHSGANVLTF
TRBV20-1,.,many,13,TRBJ1-5,TGCAGTGCTAGAGATCCCCTAGGGCAGCCCCAGCATTTT,CSARDPLGQPQHF
TRBV7-2,TRBD1,.,15,TRBJ2-7,TGTGCCAGCAGCTTACAGGGACAGGGGCCGTACGAGCAGTACTTC,CASSLQGQGPYEQYF
TRBV4-2,TRBD2,few,16,TRBJ2-5,TGTGCCAGCAGCCGTGCCGGGGGGACGTACCAAGAGACCCAGTACTTC,CASSRAGGTYQETQYF
TRBV7-9,.,.,11,TRBJ2-7,TGTGCCAGCAGCCCTAGCACCGAGCAGTACTTC,CASSPSTEQYF